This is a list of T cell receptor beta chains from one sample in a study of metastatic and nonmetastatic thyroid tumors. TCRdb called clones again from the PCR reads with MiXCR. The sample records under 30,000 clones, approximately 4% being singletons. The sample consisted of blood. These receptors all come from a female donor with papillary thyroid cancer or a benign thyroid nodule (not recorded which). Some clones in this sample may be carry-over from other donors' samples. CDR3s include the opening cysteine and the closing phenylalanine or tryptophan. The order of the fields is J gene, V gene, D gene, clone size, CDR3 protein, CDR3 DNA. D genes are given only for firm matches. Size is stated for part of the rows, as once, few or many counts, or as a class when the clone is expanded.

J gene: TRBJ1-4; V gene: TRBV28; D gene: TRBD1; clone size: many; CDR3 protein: CASNKQGAYEKLFF; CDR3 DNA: TGTGCCAGCAACAAACAGGGGGCCTATGAAAAACTGTTTTTT
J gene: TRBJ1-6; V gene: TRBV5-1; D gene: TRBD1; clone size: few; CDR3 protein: CASSLGATGGNSPLHF; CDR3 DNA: TGCGCCAGCAGCTTGGGTGCAACAGGGGGCAATTCACCCCTCCACTTT
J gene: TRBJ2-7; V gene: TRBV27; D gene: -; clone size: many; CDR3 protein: CASSFLGTSYEQYF; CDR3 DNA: TGTGCCAGCAGTTTCCTCGGGACCTCCTACGAGCAGTACTTC
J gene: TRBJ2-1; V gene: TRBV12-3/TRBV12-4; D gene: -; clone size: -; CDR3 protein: CASLWTPKNEQFF; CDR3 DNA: TGTGCCAGCCTTTGGACTCCAAAAAATGAGCAGTTCTTC
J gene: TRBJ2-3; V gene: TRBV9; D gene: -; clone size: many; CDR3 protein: CASSNLGTQDTQYF; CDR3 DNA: TGTGCCAGCAGCAATCTGGGAACACAAGATACGCAGTATTTT
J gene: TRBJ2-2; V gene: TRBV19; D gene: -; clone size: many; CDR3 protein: CASRPPVTGELFF; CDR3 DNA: TGTGCCAGCCGACCCCCGGTCACCGGGGAGCTGTTTTTT
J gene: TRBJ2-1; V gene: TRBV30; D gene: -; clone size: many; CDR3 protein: CAWSVLGEEQFF; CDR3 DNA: TGTGCCTGGAGTGTACTCGGGGAAGAGCAGTTCTTC
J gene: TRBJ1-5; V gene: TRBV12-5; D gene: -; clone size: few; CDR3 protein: CARGLVRGISNQPQQF; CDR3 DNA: TGTGCTCGTGGTTTGGTACGGGGGATCAGCAATCAGCCCCAGCAATTT
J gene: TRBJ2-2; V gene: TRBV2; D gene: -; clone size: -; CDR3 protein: CASSQGTGELFF; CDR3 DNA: TGTGCCAGCAGTCAGGGGACCGGGGAGCTGTTTTTT
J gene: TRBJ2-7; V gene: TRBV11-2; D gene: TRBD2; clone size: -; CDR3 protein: CASSLGLAGGYEQYF; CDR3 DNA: TGTGCCAGCAGCTTGGGACTAGCGGGAGGTTACGAGCAGTACTTC
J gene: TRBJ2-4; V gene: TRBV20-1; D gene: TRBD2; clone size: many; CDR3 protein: CSATLAGAENIQYF; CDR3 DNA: TGCAGTGCTACGTTAGCGGGGGCGGAGAACATTCAGTACTTC
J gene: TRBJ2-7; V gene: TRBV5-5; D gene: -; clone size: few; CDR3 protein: CASGPYSSYEQYF; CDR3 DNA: TGTGCCAGCGGACCCTATTCGTCCTACGAGCAGTACTTC
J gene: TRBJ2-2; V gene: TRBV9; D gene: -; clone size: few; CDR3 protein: CASSGGVKTGGPGELFF; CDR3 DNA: TGTGCCAGCAGCGGAGGGGTAAAGACAGGAGGGCCCGGGGAGCTGTTTTTT
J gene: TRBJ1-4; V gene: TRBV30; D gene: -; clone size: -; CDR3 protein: CAWERGISNEKLFF; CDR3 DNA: TGTGCCTGGGAGCGCGGGATCTCTAATGAAAAACTGTTTTTT
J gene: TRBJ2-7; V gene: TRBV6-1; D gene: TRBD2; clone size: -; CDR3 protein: CASTPTRGGYEQYF; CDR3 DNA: TGTGCCAGCACCCCTACACGGGGGGGATACGAGCAGTACTTC
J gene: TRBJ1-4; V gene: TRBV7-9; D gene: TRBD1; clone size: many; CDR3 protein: CASSVSWTGTDEKLFF; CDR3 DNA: TGTGCCAGCAGCGTTAGTTGGACCGGGACAGATGAAAAACTGTTTTTT
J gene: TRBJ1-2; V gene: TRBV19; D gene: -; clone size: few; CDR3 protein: CAITTSPVYGYTF; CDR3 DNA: TGTGCCATTACGACCTCCCCGGTCTATGGTTACACCTTC
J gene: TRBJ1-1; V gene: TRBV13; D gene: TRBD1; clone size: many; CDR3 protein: CASRDGGQRNTEAFF; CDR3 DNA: TGTGCCAGCAGGGATGGGGGACAGAGGAACACTGAAGCTTTCTTT
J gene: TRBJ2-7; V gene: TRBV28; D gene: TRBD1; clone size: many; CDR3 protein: CASSLPGTGVQYF; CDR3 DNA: TGTGCCAGCAGTCTACCCGGGACAGGGGTTCAGTACTTC
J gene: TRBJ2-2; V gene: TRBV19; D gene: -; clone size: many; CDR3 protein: CASSNPNTGELLF; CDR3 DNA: TGTGCCAGTAGTAACCCGAACACCGGGGAGCTGCTTTTT
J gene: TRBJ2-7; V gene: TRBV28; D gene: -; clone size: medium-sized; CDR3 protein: CASSGSGYEQYF; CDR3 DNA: TGTGCCAGCAGTGGTAGCGGCTACGAGCAGTACTTC
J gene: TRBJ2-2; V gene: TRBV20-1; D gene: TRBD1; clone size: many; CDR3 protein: CSAIDRVGELFF; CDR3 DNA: TGCAGTGCCATAGACAGGGTGGGGGAGCTGTTTTTT
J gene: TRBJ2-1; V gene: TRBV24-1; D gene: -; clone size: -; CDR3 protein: CATSDGTINEQFF; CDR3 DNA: TGTGCCACCAGTGATGGGACGATAAATGAGCAGTTCTTC
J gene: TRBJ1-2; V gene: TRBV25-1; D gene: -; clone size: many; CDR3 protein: CASSEWGGGARGGYTF; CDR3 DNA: TGTGCCAGCAGTGAATGGGGTGGCGGGGCTCGGGGAGGCTACACCTTC
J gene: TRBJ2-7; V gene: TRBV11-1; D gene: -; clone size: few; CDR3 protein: CASSLGRLPHEQYF; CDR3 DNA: TGTGCCAGCAGCTTAGGTCGACTACCGCACGAGCAGTACTTC
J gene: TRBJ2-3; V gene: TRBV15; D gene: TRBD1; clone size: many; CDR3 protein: CATSGRTGGADTQYF; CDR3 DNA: TGTGCCACCAGCGGCCGGACAGGGGGCGCAGATACGCAGTATTTT
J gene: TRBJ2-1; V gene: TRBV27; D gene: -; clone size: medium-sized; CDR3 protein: CASSFAGTRNEQFF; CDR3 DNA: TGTGCCAGCAGTTTTGCGGGGACTCGGAATGAGCAGTTCTTC
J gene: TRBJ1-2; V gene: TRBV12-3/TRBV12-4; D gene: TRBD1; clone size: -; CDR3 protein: CASSNPGTGGLGYTF; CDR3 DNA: TGTGCCAGCAGTAACCCCGGGACAGGGGGTCTTGGCTACACCTTC
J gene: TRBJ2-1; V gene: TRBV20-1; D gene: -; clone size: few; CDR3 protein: CSARDYRESTIEQFF; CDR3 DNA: TGCAGTGCTAGAGACTACCGGGAGAGTACAATTGAGCAGTTCTTC
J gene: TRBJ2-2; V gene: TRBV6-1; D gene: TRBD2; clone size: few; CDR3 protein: CASRAPSGLANTGELFF; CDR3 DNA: TGTGCCAGCAGGGCTCCGTCGGGACTAGCGAACACCGGGGAGCTGTTTTTT
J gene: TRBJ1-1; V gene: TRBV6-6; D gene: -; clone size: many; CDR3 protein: CASSYSLGGLNTEAFF; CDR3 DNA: TGTGCCAGCAGTTACTCTTTGGGCGGCCTGAACACTGAAGCTTTCTTT
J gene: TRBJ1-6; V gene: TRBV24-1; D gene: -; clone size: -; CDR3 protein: CASFVRTGMLRSPLHF; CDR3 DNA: TGTGCCTCCTTCGTGAGAACAGGAATGTTAAGGTCACCCCTCCACTTT
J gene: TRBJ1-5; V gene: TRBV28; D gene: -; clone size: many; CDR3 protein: CASSLWVGTQPQHF; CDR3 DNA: TGTGCCAGCAGTTTATGGGTCGGCACTCAGCCCCAGCATTTT
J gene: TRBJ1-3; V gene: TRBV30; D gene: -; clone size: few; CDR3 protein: CAWSVGFGNTIYF; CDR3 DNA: TGTGCCTGGAGCGTCGGGTTCGGAAACACCATATATTTT
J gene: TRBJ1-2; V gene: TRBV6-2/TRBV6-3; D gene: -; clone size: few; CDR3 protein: CASMMGRVSRNYGYTF; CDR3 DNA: TGTGCCAGCATGATGGGGCGCGTGAGTCGGAACTATGGCTACACCTTC
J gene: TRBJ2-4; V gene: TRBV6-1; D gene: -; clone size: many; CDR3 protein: CASSPGGNKNIQYF; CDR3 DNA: TGTGCCAGCAGTCCCGGGGGTAATAAAAACATTCAGTACTTC